The T cell receptor (beta chain) described here comes from a study of early T cells in non-severe SARS-CoV-2 infection (dated by TCRdb to the early 2020s). Study-level background: Bulk RNA from unsorted whole blood was used for TCR sequencing, so alpha and beta chains could not be paired. What the work shows at the level of the full study, not this receptor alone: Matching against VDJdb was skewed toward anti-spike CD8 responses, likely underestimated virus-specific expansions, and missed private and CD4 specificities.

This clonotype was detected ten times or more. Its binding antigen is unknown. Base qualities are not at hand, and no much larger clone is one base apart. The library was prepared using 5' RACE. Instrument on record: NextSeq 500. The TCR library protocol attached unique molecular identifiers to individual cDNA molecules to correct for sequencing error and PCR bias. Both TCR alpha and beta chains were sequenced, and tight co-correlation was observed between alpha and beta sequence abundances in each sample. In the original analysis: Decombinator V4 was used to annotate the V gene, J gene and CDR3 of the TCR sequences. TCRs were defined as expanded if a significant change between any two time points was detected under a Poisson model with p below 0.0001. TCR abundances were normalised to the total number of TCRs sequenced per sample and expressed as counts per million. MAIT TCRs were defined by TRAV1-2 paired with TRAJ12, TRAJ20 or TRAJ33, and iNKT TCRs by TRAV10 paired with TRAJ18. VDJdb, accessed 1 November 2021, was searched for CMV, EBV and SARS-CoV-2 annotated TCRs, excluding TCRs annotated for multiple antigens. TCRdb reworked the public reads: Q25 trimming with fastp, MiXCR clone assembly, productive beta chains retained. A single entry per CDR3 protein holds the most common genes and DNA from its merged rows. These V and J calls are TCRdb output, not the study's own analysis. Within this sample are some 48,000 distinct CDR3 sequences, with about 4.6% of them counted one time only. The top ten clones comprise 5.5% to 6.5% of the sample.

This was a case-control study nested in a cohort of healthcare workers in London, UK, who had nasopharyngeal swab PCR tests and blood samples taken every week. Between 23 and 31 March 2020, the week of the UK lockdown, healthcare workers were enrolled and then followed up weekly for as long as 16 weeks. V was cut back by 0 bases and J by 1 base, leaving a gap of 10 bases between them. The CDR3 goes from the cysteine to the phenylalanine over 16 residues. Here the CDR3 DNA is all that survives: 48 bases in frame from base 1. The germline V gene (reference sequence) sets CDR1 to LNHDA and CDR2 to SQIVND.

The TCR originated in an adult who was a healthcare worker with PCR-confirmed SARS-CoV-2 infection or an uninfected control (not recorded which). The sample was whole blood. The receptor chain draws on TRBV19 and TRBJ2-1; the D gene is perhaps TRBD2, on 5 matching bases. The CDR3 in this case is CASSIEVGVSYNEQFF. The DNA reads as follows: TGTGCCAGTAGTATAGAAGTGGGAGTTTCCTACAATGAGCAGTTCTTC.